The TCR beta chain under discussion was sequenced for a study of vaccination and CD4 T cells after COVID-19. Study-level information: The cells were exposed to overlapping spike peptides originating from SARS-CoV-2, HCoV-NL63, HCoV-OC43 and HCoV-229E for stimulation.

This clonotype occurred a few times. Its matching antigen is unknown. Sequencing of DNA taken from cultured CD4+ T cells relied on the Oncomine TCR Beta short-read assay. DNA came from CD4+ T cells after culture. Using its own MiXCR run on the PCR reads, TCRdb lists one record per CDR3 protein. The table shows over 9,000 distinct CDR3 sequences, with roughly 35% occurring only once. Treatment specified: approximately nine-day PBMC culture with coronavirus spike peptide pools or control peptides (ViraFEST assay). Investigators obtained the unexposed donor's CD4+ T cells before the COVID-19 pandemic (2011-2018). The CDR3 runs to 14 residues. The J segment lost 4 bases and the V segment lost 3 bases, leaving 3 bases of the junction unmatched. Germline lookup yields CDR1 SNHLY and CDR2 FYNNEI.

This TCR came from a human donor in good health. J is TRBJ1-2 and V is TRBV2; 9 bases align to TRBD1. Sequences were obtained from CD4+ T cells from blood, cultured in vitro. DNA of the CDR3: TGTGCCAGCAGTGAGAGACAGGGGGTCTATGGCTACACCTTC. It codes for CASSERQGVYGYTF.